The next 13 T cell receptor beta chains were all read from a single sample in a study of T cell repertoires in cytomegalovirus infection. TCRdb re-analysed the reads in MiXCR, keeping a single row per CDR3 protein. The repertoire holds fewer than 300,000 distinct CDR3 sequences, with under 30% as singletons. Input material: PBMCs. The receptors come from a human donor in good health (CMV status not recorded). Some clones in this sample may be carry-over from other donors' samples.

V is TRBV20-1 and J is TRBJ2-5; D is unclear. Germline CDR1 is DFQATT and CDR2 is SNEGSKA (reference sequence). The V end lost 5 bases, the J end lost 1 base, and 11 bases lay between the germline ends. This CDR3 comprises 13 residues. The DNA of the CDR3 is TGCAGTGCTCTGAACTCCATCCAAGAGACCCAGTACTTC. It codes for CSALNSIQETQYF.

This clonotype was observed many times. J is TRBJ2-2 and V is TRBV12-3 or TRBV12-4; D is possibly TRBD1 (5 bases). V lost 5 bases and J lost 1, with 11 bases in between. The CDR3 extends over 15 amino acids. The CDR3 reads CASSLPGQNTGELFF. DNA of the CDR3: TGTGCCAGCAGTCTCCCTGGACAGAACACCGGGGAGCTGTTTTTT.

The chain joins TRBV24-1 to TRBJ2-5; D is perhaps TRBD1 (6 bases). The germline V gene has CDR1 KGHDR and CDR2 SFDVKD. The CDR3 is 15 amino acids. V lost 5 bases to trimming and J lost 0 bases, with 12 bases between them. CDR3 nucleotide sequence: TGTGCCACCAGTGCATGGGACACGTACCAAGAGACCCAGTACTTC. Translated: CATSAWDTYQETQYF.

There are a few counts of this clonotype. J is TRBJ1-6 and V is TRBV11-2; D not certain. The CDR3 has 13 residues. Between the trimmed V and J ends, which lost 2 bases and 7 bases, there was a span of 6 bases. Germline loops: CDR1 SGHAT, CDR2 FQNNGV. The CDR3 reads CASSLRANSPLHF. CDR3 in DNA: TGTGCCAGCAGCTTACGTGCCAATTCACCCCTCCACTTT.

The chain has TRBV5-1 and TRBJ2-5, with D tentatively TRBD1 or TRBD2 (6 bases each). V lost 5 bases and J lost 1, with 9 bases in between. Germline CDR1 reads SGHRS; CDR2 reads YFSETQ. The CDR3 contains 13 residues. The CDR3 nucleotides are TGCGCCAGCAGAGGGGGAGGCCAAGAGACCCAGTACTTC. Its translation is CASRGGGQETQYF.

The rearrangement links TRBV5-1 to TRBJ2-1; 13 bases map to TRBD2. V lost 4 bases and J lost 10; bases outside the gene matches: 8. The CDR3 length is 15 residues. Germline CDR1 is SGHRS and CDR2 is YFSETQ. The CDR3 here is CASSTRTSGGSEQFF. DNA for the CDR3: TGCGCCAGCAGCACAAGGACTAGCGGGGGTAGCGAGCAGTTCTTC.

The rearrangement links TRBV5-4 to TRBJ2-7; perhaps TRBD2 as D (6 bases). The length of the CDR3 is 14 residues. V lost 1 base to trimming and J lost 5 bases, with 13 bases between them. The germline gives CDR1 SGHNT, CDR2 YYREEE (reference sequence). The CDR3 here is CASSLFGSKNEQYF. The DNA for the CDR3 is TGTGCCAGCAGCTTGTTCGGGAGTAAGAACGAGCAGTACTTC.

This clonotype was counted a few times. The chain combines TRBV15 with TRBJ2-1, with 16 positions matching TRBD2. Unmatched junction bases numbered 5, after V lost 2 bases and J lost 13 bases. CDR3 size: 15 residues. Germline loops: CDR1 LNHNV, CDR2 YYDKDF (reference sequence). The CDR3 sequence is CATSRPGLAGGIQFF. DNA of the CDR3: TGTGCCACCAGCAGACCGGGACTAGCGGGAGGGATCCAGTTCTTC.

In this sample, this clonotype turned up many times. For the CDR3, the DNA is TGTGCCAGCAGCGAGGGGGCACACACGAACCAGTACTTC. Its protein is CASSEGAHTNQYF. The rearrangement uses TRBV6-1 and TRBJ2-7, with 7 positions matching TRBD1. Germline values: CDR1 MNHNS, CDR2 SASEGT. This CDR3 has 13 residues. V lost 6 bases, J lost 10 bases, and 12 bases stayed unmatched.

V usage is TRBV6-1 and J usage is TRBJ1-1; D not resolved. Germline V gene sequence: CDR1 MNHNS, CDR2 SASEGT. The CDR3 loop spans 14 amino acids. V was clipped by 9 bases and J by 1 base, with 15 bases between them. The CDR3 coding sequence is TGTGCCAGTATTCCCCGGGGATGGAACACTGAAGCTTTCTTT. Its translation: CASIPRGWNTEAFF.

The CDR3 protein is CASSPGTDVYGYTF. As DNA, the CDR3 is TGTGCCAGCAGCCCGGGGACAGATGTCTATGGCTACACCTTC. V usage is TRBV7-9 and J usage is TRBJ1-2, with TRBD1 identical over 7 bases. J gave up 4 bases and V 5 bases, and 7 bases lay outside the gene matches. The germline V gene encodes CDR1 SEHNR and CDR2 FQNEAQ (reference sequence). This CDR3 contains 14 residues.

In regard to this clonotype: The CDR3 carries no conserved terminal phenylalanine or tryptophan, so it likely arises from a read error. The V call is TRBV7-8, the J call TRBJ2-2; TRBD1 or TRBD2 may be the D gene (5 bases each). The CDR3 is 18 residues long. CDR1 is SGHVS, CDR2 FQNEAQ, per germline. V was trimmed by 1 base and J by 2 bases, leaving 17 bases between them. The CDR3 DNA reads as TGTGCCAGCAGCTTAGATCCCGGGACGGTGCTCAACACCGGGGAGCTGTTTTCT. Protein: CASSLDPGTVLNTGELFS.

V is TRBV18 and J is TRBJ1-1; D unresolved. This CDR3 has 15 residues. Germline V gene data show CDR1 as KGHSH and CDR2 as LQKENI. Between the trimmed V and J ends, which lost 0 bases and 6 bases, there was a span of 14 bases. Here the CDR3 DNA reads TGTGCCAGCTCACCACCGGGAGTGTATGGCCCTGAAGCTTTCTTT. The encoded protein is CASSPPGVYGPEAFF.